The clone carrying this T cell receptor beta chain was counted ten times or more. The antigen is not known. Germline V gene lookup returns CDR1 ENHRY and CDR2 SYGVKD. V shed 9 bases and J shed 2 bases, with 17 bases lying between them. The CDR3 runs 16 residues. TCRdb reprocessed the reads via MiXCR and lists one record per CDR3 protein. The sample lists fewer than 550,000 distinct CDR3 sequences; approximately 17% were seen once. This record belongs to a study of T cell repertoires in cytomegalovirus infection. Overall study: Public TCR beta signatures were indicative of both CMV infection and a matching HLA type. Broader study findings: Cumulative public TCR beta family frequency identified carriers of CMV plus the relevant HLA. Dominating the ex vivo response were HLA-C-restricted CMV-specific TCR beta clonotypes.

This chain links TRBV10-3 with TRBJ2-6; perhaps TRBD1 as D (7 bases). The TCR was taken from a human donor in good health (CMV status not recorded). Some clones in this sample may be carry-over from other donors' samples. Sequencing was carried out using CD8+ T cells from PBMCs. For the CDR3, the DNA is TGTGCCATTTCTGGTACAGGGGAGGCTGGGGCCAACGTCCTGACTTTC. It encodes CAISGTGEAGANVLTF.